This T cell receptor beta chain was recovered during a study of OX40 agonist ivuxolimab in advanced cancers. Study-wide findings and caveats: Fewer expanded clones were found on average in CD4+ than in CD8+ T cells.

The method was immunoSEQ multiplex PCR; TCRdb's version includes in-frame clones alone and lacks a portion of them. The sample lists tens of thousands of clones; under 80% were seen once. Comment on this clone: Its specificity is unknown.

The CDR3 consists of 12 residues. Trimming took 5 bases from V and 0 from J, leaving 5 bases between them. Germline lookup yields CDR1 LGHNT and CDR2 FRNRAP. The chain recombines TRBV12-5 with TRBJ2-7; D gene uncertain. The material was CD4+ or CD8+ T cells sorted from blood, obtained in a trial of the OX40 agonist ivuxolimab. The sequence came from an adult with an advanced solid tumor such as melanoma, head and neck, liver or kidney cancer. CDR3 sequence: CASGRISYEQYF. Written as DNA, the CDR3 is TGTGCTAGTGGTCGAATCTCCTACGAGCAGTACTTC.